Listed below are T cell receptor beta chains from one sample, sequenced in a study of cytomegalovirus exposure and HLA in healthy donors. The data were produced by immunoSEQ multiplex PCR, yet TCRdb's version contains in-frame clones alone and is incomplete. The sample yields some 200,000 clones, around 86% seen once. The sample consisted of PBMCs. These receptors came from a woman aged 40 to 50 in good health and CMV-seronegative. Both conserved end residues are part of each CDR3. The D gene is left open where the match is weak. Clone size is shown for a subset of rows, as once, few, many or a class of expanded clone.

CASSFRDSEAFF	TGTGCCAGCAGCTTTAGGGACAGTGAAGCTTTCTTT	TRBD1	TRBJ1-1	-	12	TRBV7-9
CSVVGQGYQETQYF	TGCAGCGTTGTGGGACAGGGCTACCAAGAGACCCAGTACTTC	TRBD1	TRBJ2-5	-	14	TRBV29-1
CASTKSSSAKNIQYF	TGTGCCAGCACCAAGTCTAGCTCGGCCAAAAACATTCAGTACTTC	-	TRBJ2-4	-	15	TRBV7-2
CASSDTSAANEKLFF	TGTGCCAGCAGTGACACATCGGCGGCTAATGAAAAACTGTTTTTT	-	TRBJ1-4	-	15	TRBV2
CASSLGEPTEAFF	TGTGCCAGCTCACTCGGGGAGCCCACTGAAGCTTTCTTT	-	TRBJ1-1	-	13	TRBV18
CASSPQRGSGGLYEQYF	TGTGCCAGCAGTCCTCAACGGGGTTCGGGAGGTCTCTACGAGCAGTACTTC	TRBD2	TRBJ2-7	few	17	TRBV27
CASSYSGTGVGYTF	TGTGCCAGCAGTTACTCCGGTACAGGGGTAGGCTACACCTTC	TRBD1	TRBJ1-2	once	14	TRBV6-5
CATSRVRTGGGGYTF	TGTGCCACCAGCAGAGTAAGGACAGGGGGCGGGGGCTACACCTTC	TRBD1	TRBJ1-2	few	15	TRBV15
CASGQGVYSNQPQHF	TGTGCCAGCGGACAGGGGGTCTATAGCAATCAGCCCCAGCATTTT	TRBD1	TRBJ1-5	-	15	TRBV6-6
CASSQDWQGGQPQHF	TGCGCCAGCAGCCAAGATTGGCAGGGTGGACAGCCCCAGCATTTT	-	TRBJ1-5	-	15	TRBV4-1
CASSTPTGTGGLNEQFF	TGTGCCAGCAGCACACCGACCGGGACAGGGGGACTGAATGAGCAGTTCTTC	TRBD1	TRBJ2-1	-	17	TRBV5-8
CASSLEARGATDTQYF	TGTGCCAGCAGCTTAGAGGCTAGAGGAGCCACAGATACGCAGTATTTT	-	TRBJ2-3	-	16	TRBV7-2
CASSGGTGYEKLFF	TGCGCCAGCAGCGGTGGGACAGGGTATGAAAAACTGTTTTTT	TRBD1	TRBJ1-4	-	14	TRBV5-1
CASSSPGQGAGYGYTF	TGTGCCAGCAGTTCCCCGGGACAGGGGGCGGGCTATGGCTACACCTTC	TRBD1	TRBJ1-2	-	16	TRBV28
CASSEGQGLDTQYF	TGTGCCAGCAGTGAGGGACAGGGTCTAGATACGCAGTATTTT	TRBD1	TRBJ2-3	-	14	TRBV2
CASSFRGLQTLVYGYTF	TGTGCCAGCAGCTTCCGAGGATTACAAACCCTAGTCTATGGCTACACCTTC	-	TRBJ1-2	-	17	TRBV7-2
CASSLDETSGSPTYQETQYF	TGTGCCAGCAGCTTAGATGAGACTAGCGGGAGTCCCACCTACCAAGAGACCCAGTACTTC	TRBD2	TRBJ2-5	-	20	TRBV7-8
CASSLELVGGEQYF	TGTGCCAGCAGCTTGGAGTTGGTCGGGGGCGAGCAGTACTTC	-	TRBJ2-7	-	14	TRBV7-8
CASREQGFTGNTIYF	TGTGCCAGCAGAGAACAGGGTTTTACTGGAAACACCATATATTTT	-	TRBJ1-3	-	15	TRBV6-1
CASSLGTAYEQYF	TGTGCCAGCAGTTTAGGGACAGCCTACGAGCAGTACTTC	TRBD1	TRBJ2-7	-	13	TRBV27
CASSYGTETQYF	TGTGCCAGCAGCTACGGTACCGAGACCCAGTACTTC	-	TRBJ2-5	-	12	TRBV5-6
CASSPAGFNEKLFF	TGTGCCAGCAGCCCTGCCGGGTTTAATGAAAAACTGTTTTTT	-	TRBJ1-4	-	14	TRBV7-9
CASSRTAETQYF	TGTGCCAGCAGTAGGACAGCAGAGACCCAGTACTTC	-	TRBJ2-5	-	12	TRBV6-6
CASTPGLRETQYF	TGCGCCAGCACCCCGGGACTGCGAGAGACCCAGTACTTC	-	TRBJ2-5	-	13	TRBV5-1
CASSQAPQAVYEQYF	TGCGCCAGCAGCCAAGCTCCACAGGCGGTGTACGAGCAGTACTTC	-	TRBJ2-7	-	15	TRBV4-1
CASRKGLAGDTQYF	TGTGCCAGCCGCAAGGGACTAGCGGGGGATACGCAGTATTTT	TRBD2	TRBJ2-3	-	14	TRBV2
CASSLARLAESYEQYF	TGTGCCAGCAGCTTAGCCCGACTAGCGGAGTCCTACGAGCAGTACTTC	TRBD2	TRBJ2-7	-	16	TRBV6-6
CASSDRGNTEAFF	TGCGCCAGCAGTGATAGGGGGAACACTGAAGCTTTCTTT	-	TRBJ1-1	-	13	TRBV10-2
CATHWDSSWGTQYF	TGTGCCACCCATTGGGACAGCTCCTGGGGTACGCAGTATTTT	TRBD1	TRBJ2-3	-	14	TRBV28
CASSDRTSGLNEQFF	TGTGCCAGCAGTGACAGGACTAGCGGGCTTAATGAGCAGTTCTTC	TRBD2	TRBJ2-1	-	15	TRBV6-4
CASSMDGRSGNTIYF	TGCGCCAGCAGCATGGACGGTCGCTCTGGAAACACCATATATTTT	-	TRBJ1-3	-	15	TRBV5-1
CASSFFFGGDGVYTF	TGTGCCAGCAGTTTCTTTTTCGGAGGCGACGGCGTCTACACCTTC	-	TRBJ1-2	-	15	TRBV27
CSASRGAMKETQYF	TGCAGCGCCTCACGCGGGGCAATGAAGGAGACCCAGTACTTC	-	TRBJ2-5	-	14	TRBV29-1
CASSFNMWTGEFEQFF	TGTGCCAGCAGCTTCAATATGTGGACAGGGGAGTTTGAGCAGTTCTTC	TRBD1	TRBJ2-1	-	16	TRBV5-5
CASRSPSGREQFF	TGTGCCAGCAGGAGTCCTAGTGGTCGTGAGCAGTTCTTC	-	TRBJ2-1	-	13	TRBV28
CASGGGDRGRGPQHF	TGTGCCAGCGGGGGGGGAGACAGGGGGCGAGGGCCCCAGCATTTT	TRBD1	TRBJ1-5	few	15	TRBV10-3
CASSQARGDTGELFF	TGCGCCAGCAGCCAAGCCAGGGGGGACACCGGGGAGCTGTTTTTT	-	TRBJ2-2	-	15	TRBV4-1
CASSTSGGDRGYEQYF	TGTGCCAGCAGCACTTCCGGGGGGGACAGGGGCTACGAGCAGTACTTC	TRBD1	TRBJ2-7	-	16	TRBV7-9
CATTVRGTETQYF	TGTGCCACCACAGTTCGCGGCACAGAGACCCAGTACTTC	-	TRBJ2-5	few	13	TRBV15
CAISEGSPGYNEQFF	TGTGCCATCAGTGAGGGCAGCCCGGGCTACAATGAGCAGTTCTTC	-	TRBJ2-1	-	15	TRBV10-3
CASSARQGALNTEAFF	TGTGCCAGCAGCGCCCGACAGGGGGCGCTGAACACTGAAGCTTTCTTT	TRBD1	TRBJ1-1	-	16	TRBV9
CASSEGQISYEQYF	TGCGCCAGCAGTGAAGGACAGATTTCCTACGAGCAGTACTTC	-	TRBJ2-7	-	14	TRBV10-2
CASSPSTGSNTEAFF	TGTGCCAGCTCACCGAGCACAGGGTCGAACACTGAAGCTTTCTTT	-	TRBJ1-1	-	15	TRBV18
CAWREPDRATEAFF	TGTGCCTGGAGAGAACCGGACAGGGCGACTGAAGCTTTCTTT	TRBD1	TRBJ1-1	-	14	TRBV30
CASSSLQLAGGGGEQYF	TGTGCCAGCAGCTCGCTTCAACTAGCGGGAGGAGGTGGCGAGCAGTACTTC	TRBD2	TRBJ2-7	-	17	TRBV5-4
CASTPLGQGVNEQFF	TGTGCCAGCACCCCTTTAGGACAGGGTGTCAATGAGCAGTTCTTC	TRBD1	TRBJ2-1	-	15	TRBV27
CASSHPLGGIDEQYF	TGTGCCAGCAGCCATCCCCTCGGCGGGATCGACGAGCAGTACTTC	-	TRBJ2-7	-	15	TRBV5-4
CATSTAFRDRGGEQYF	TGTGCCACCAGCACCGCATTCCGGGACAGGGGAGGCGAGCAGTACTTC	TRBD1	TRBJ2-7	-	16	TRBV15
CASSYSKGADQPQHF	TGTGCCAGCAGTTACTCGAAGGGGGCTGATCAGCCCCAGCATTTT	TRBD1	TRBJ1-5	-	15	TRBV6-5
CASSEPAGFAGEETQYF	TGCGCCAGCAGTGAACCGGCGGGCTTCGCGGGGGAGGAGACCCAGTACTTC	TRBD2	TRBJ2-5	-	17	TRBV10-2
CASSLYVAGTSQWFF	TGTGCCAGCAGTTTATACGTAGCGGGCACCTCTCAGTGGTTCTTC	TRBD2	TRBJ2-1	-	15	TRBV27
CSSRGLEQYF	TGCAGCAGCAGGGGGCTCGAGCAGTACTTC	TRBD1	TRBJ2-7	few	10	TRBV29-1
CATSRRRDSPNQPQHF	TGTGCCACCAGCCGCAGGCGGGACAGCCCCAATCAGCCCCAGCATTTT	TRBD1	TRBJ1-5	-	16	TRBV15
CASSQRQGWGGELFF	TGTGCCAGCAGTCAACGACAGGGGTGGGGCGGGGAGCTGTTTTTT	TRBD1	TRBJ2-2	-	15	TRBV27
CASSDSGTRLGEQFF	TGTGCCAGCAGCGATTCCGGGACTAGGCTCGGTGAGCAGTTCTTC	TRBD2	TRBJ2-1	-	15	TRBV7-2
CASSPQGFTEAFF	TGTGCCAGCAGCCCACAGGGTTTCACTGAAGCTTTCTTT	-	TRBJ1-1	-	13	TRBV7-3
CASSVQGNEKLFF	TGTGCCAGCAGTGTTCAGGGAAATGAAAAACTGTTTTTT	-	TRBJ1-4	-	13	TRBV2
CASSQTSGTAGNEQFF	TGCGCCAGCAGCCAAACTAGCGGGACCGCTGGGAATGAGCAGTTCTTC	TRBD2	TRBJ2-1	-	16	TRBV4-1
CASSSSGTSFSNQPQHF	TGTGCCAGCAGTTCAAGCGGGACATCCTTTAGCAATCAGCCCCAGCATTTT	-	TRBJ1-5	-	17	TRBV27
CASSFLEDTEAFF	TGCGCCAGCAGCTTTCTTGAGGACACTGAAGCTTTCTTT	-	TRBJ1-1	once	13	TRBV5-1